This T cell receptor beta chain was recovered during a study of vaccination and CD4 T cells after COVID-19. Treatment noted: roughly 10-day PBMC culture with coronavirus spike peptide pools or control peptides (ViraFEST assay). This clonotype was found a few times. Its antigen is unknown. There are 16 residues in the CDR3. The germline V gene encodes CDR1 SEHNR and CDR2 FQNEAQ (reference sequence). Trimming pared 4 bases from V and 2 bases from J, leaving 17 bases between. Cultured CD4+ T cell DNA was sequenced using the Oncomine TCR Beta short-read assay. TCRdb ran MiXCR on the PCR reads and lists one entry per CDR3 protein. The data hold about 20,000 distinct CDR3 sequences, with roughly 51% observed a single time.

This chain connects TRBV7-9 to TRBJ2-5, with D perhaps matching TRBD1 or TRBD2 (6 bases each). The clonotype originates from a human donor who had recovered from COVID-19. The sequenced material came from CD4+ T cells from blood, cultured in vitro. This chain's CDR3 is CASSSQEGGVQETQYF. Written as DNA, the CDR3 is TGTGCCAGCAGCTCCCAAGAGGGGGGAGTACAAGAGACCCAGTACTTC.